In this sample, the clone carrying this T cell receptor (beta chain) turned up once. Antigen: not known. V lost 5 bases and J lost 6; bases outside the gene matches: 5. The CDR3 contains 13 residues. Germline lookup yields CDR1 DFQATT and CDR2 SNEGSKA (reference sequence). As the template, RNA transcripts were used to amplify TCR beta CDR3 regions. HTBI primers served in a first-round RT-PCR, which a second-round multiplex PCR followed. TCRdb called the multiplex PCR reads again in MiXCR, with one record for every CDR3 protein. The sample holds under 350,000 distinct CDR3 sequences, 17% seen once. The source of the sample is a study of Graves' ophthalmopathy and Graves' hyperthyroidism. In the study overall: Peripheral blood samples were taken at initial diagnosis, before any treatment. Findings of the study overall: Discriminating ophthalmopathy from stable hyperthyroidism, a 13-signature model attained a sensitivity of about 88% and a specificity of almost 83%.

V and J are TRBV20-1 and TRBJ2-7; 12 bases are shared with TRBD1. The receptor's source is an adult man with Graves' ophthalmopathy. Sequencing used peripheral blood. The CDR3 nucleotides read TGCAGTGCTCCCGGGACAGGGGGCACCGAGCAGTACTTC. It specifies CSAPGTGGTEQYF.